The present TCR beta chain was sequenced within a study of T cells after yellow fever vaccination. TCRdb reanalysed the 5' RACE reads using MiXCR and keeps one entry per CDR3 protein. The sample carries over 250,000 distinct CDR3 sequences, approximately 4% recorded once. With 2 bases clipped from V and 6 bases from J, the junction kept 12 bases outside the gene matches. Germline CDR1 reads MGHRA; CDR2 reads YSYEKL. This CDR3 is built from 17 residues. This TCR was recovered from a man younger than 35 who received the YFV17D yellow fever vaccine. The sample here was PBMCs, taken 5 days after the yellow fever booster vaccination. This sequence joins TRBV4-1 and TRBJ2-3; TRBD2 matches at 9 bases. The CDR3 DNA follows: TGCGCCAGCAGCCAACGGGGCCTAGCGGGGCCCTGGGATACGCAGTATTTT. Translating it yields CASSQRGLAGPWDTQYF.